A selection of T cell receptor beta chains follows, all from one sample in a study of blood T cell repertoires in COVID-19. TCRdb's copy holds only in-frame clones and misses some; the assay was immunoSEQ multiplex PCR. In the table there are around 140,000 clones, more than 70% of which are singletons. Material for sequencing was peripheral blood. These receptors were taken from a woman aged 60-75 years with acute or convalescent COVID-19. The conserved cysteine and the conserved F or W are not part of the CDR3 here. D genes are given only for firm matches.

V gene	D gene	J gene	CDR3 protein
TRBV5-1	NA	TRBJ2-7	ASSLVGGEQY
TRBV20-1	TRBD1	TRBJ1-1	SASLTQGATEAF
TRBV10-3	TRBD1	TRBJ2-3	AISPSTGQADTQY
TRBV29-1	NA	TRBJ1-2	SVVQGYGYT
TRBV5-6	NA	TRBJ1-4	ASSYTGLATNEKLF
TRBV7-2	NA	TRBJ2-7	ASSLQGPGPYEQY
TRBV5-1	TRBD1	TRBJ2-3	ASSGQPADTQY
TRBV9	NA	TRBJ2-7	ASSVGAGGSPVTYEQY
TRBV5-1	TRBD1	TRBJ1-2	ASSLQTTGVNYGYT
TRBV2	TRBD1	TRBJ1-5	ASSDRESNQPQH
TRBV7-2	TRBD2	TRBJ2-3	ASTPERGSTDTQY
TRBV3-1/TRBV3-2	TRBD1	TRBJ1-3	ASSARTGSGNTIY
TRBV18	TRBD1	TRBJ2-4	ASKQGPAVEENIQY
TRBV19	NA	TRBJ1-3	ASRKRGEGGNTIY
TRBV6-6	NA	TRBJ2-7	AAAGRGQKAPEQY
TRBV7-9	NA	TRBJ2-1	ASSLRGSRNEQF
TRBV7-9	NA	TRBJ2-7	ASSSRTTHSYEQY
TRBV19	TRBD2	TRBJ2-1	ASSSTSGGSEQF
TRBV7-9	TRBD1	TRBJ2-1	ASSRGQGFGEQF
TRBV5-1	TRBD1	TRBJ2-2	ASSLLGGADTGELF
TRBV3-1/TRBV3-2	TRBD2	TRBJ2-3	ASSQDRLAGLADTQY
TRBV5-1	TRBD1	TRBJ2-7	ASSLEGQASYEQY
TRBV25-1	TRBD1	TRBJ1-4	ASSERGQGYEKLF
TRBV29-1	TRBD2	TRBJ2-5	SVLAGAKQETQY
TRBV7-3	NA	TRBJ2-6	ASSSEISGANVLT
TRBV7-6	TRBD1	TRBJ2-7	ASSLDQGVTYEQY